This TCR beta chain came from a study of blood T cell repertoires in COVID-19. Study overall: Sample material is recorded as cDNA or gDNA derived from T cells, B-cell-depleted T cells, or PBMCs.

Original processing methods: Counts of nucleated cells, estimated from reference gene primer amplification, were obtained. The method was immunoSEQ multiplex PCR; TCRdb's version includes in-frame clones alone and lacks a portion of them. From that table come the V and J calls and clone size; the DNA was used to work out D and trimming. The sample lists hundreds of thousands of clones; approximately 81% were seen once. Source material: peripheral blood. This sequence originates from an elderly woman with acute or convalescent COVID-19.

CDR3 bases: TGTGCCAGCAGCCGAGATAGGAACACTGAAGCTTTCTTT. It encodes CASSRDRNTEAFF. This chain joins TRBV3-1 (or the pseudogene TRBV3-2) and TRBJ1-1; D is unclear. The CDR3 is made up of 13 amino acids. Germline assignment: CDR1 LGHDT and CDR2 YNNKEL (reference sequence). V was pared by 4 bases and J by 1 base, with 7 bases between.